Following are 22 T cell receptor beta chains from one sample sequenced in a study of T cell changes during pregnancy in multiple sclerosis. Sequenced by immunoSEQ multiplex PCR; TCRdb stores in-frame clones only, minus some. Of some 97,000 clones listed, 85% to 95% are singletons. The sequencing used peripheral blood, collected in the second trimester of pregnancy. The source is a female donor with multiple sclerosis, enrolled in a pregnancy study.

This sequence joins TRBV7-8 and TRBJ1-2, with D possibly TRBD1 on 6 matching bases. The CDR3 consists of 13 residues. From germline, CDR1 is SGHVS and CDR2 FQNEAQ. V was cut by 4 bases and J by 4 bases, with 10 bases left in between. The CDR3 reads CASSSLTGYGYTF. The CDR3 DNA follows: TGTGCCAGCAGCTCCCTGACAGGCTATGGCTACACCTTC.

This clone was detected only once. V is TRBV28 and J is TRBJ2-5, with 7 nucleotides matching TRBD1. V was clipped by 6 bases and J by 2 bases; unmatched bases: 12. CDR1 is MDHEN and CDR2 is SYDVKM in the germline V gene. The CDR3 length is 16 residues. CDR3 sequence (DNA): TGTGCCAGCAGCCACCGACAGGGCGGTTGGCAAGAGACCCAGTACTTC. Translated, it gives CASSHRQGGWQETQYF.

The chain employs TRBV7-3 and TRBJ2-3; 11 bases map to TRBD2. J lost 5 bases, V lost 5 bases, and 6 bases had no gene match. The CDR3 sequence is 15 residues long. The germline V gene encodes CDR1 SGHTA and CDR2 FQGTGA. The CDR3 sequence is CASSPIAGGQDTQYF. CDR3 nucleotide sequence: TGTGCCAGCAGCCCTATAGCGGGGGGGCAAGATACGCAGTATTTT.

A few counts support this clone. The chain recombines TRBV18 with TRBJ1-1; TRBD1 agrees at 11 bases. The CDR3 covers 14 residues. Germline CDR1 and CDR2: KGHSH and LQKENI. V lost 3 bases to trimming and J lost 5 bases; unmatched junction nucleotides: 2. As DNA, the CDR3 is TGTGCCAGCTCACCGGACAGGGGGCCTACTGAAGCTTTCTTT. It yields the protein CASSPDRGPTEAFF. Looking up the rest from reference TRBV18 and TRBJ1-1 gives the full variable domain: NAGVMQNPRHLVRRRGQEARLRCSPMKGHSHVYWYRQLPEEGLKFMVYLQKENIIDESGMPKERFSAEFPKEGPSILRIQQVVRGDSAAYFCASSPDRGPTEAFFGQGTRLTVV.

The rearrangement links TRBV2 to TRBJ2-7; D not resolved. This CDR3 is 13 amino acids long. Trimming took off 2 bases at V and 0 bases at J, with 5 bases between the two ends. The germline V gene has CDR1 SNHLY and CDR2 FYNNEI. The CDR3 DNA reads as TGTGCCAGCAGTGAATACAACTCCTACGAGCAGTACTTC. As protein: CASSEYNSYEQYF.

The chain recombines TRBV19 with TRBJ2-7, with 11 bases lining up with TRBD2. The ends lost 4 bases at V and 2 bases at J; junction bases unmatched: 10. There are 17 residues in the CDR3. CDR1 and CDR2 from the germline V gene are LNHDA and SQIVND (reference sequence). DNA of the CDR3: TGTGCCAGTAGTAGGACTAGCGGGCCCAAATATACCTACGAGCAGTACTTC. Translating gives CASSRTSGPKYTYEQYF.

J is TRBJ1-5 and V is TRBV7-8, with TRBD1 matching 7 bases. V was clipped by 5 bases and J by 2 bases; unmatched bases: 6. The germline V gene has CDR1 SGHVS and CDR2 FQNEAQ. The CDR3 is 15 amino acids. The CDR3 region is CASSVNRGGNQPQHF. The CDR3 nucleotides read TGTGCCAGCAGCGTCAACAGGGGTGGCAATCAGCCCCAGCATTTT.

The chain combines TRBV10-3 with TRBJ1-1, with TRBD1 matching over 8 bases. The trim removed 5 bases at V and 1 base at J, leaving 6 bases unmatched. CDR1 is ENHRY and CDR2 is SYGVKD in the germline V gene. CDR3 size: 15 residues. This CDR3 reads CAISTEDRGNTEAFF. CDR3 DNA sequence: TGTGCCATCAGTACTGAAGACAGGGGGAACACTGAAGCTTTCTTT.

This clone was detected only once. The chain uses TRBV27 and TRBJ2-7, with D possibly TRBD1 on 5 matching bases. This CDR3 has 16 amino acids. The germline CDR1 and CDR2 sequences are MNHEY and SMNVEV (reference sequence). Trimming pared 2 bases from V and 3 bases from J, leaving 17 bases between. The CDR3 nucleotides are TGTGCCAGCAGTTTAGATTCGGCAGGGATCGACTACGAGCAGTACTTC. It codes for CASSLDSAGIDYEQYF.

Here the CDR3 reads CASRTSGGRNQPQHF. The CDR3 nucleotides are TGTGCCAGCAGAACATCAGGGGGCAGAAATCAGCCCCAGCATTTT. The chain links TRBV6-1 to TRBJ1-5, with 8 nucleotides matching TRBD1. The J segment lost 4 bases and the V segment lost 6 bases, leaving 8 bases of the junction unmatched. The CDR3 is made up of 15 amino acids. Germline loops: CDR1 MNHNS, CDR2 SASEGT.

V gene TRBV5-1 combines with J gene TRBJ1-2, with D tentatively TRBD1 (6 bases). This CDR3 comprises 13 residues. CDR1 is SGHRS and CDR2 is YFSETQ in the germline V gene. The V end was cut by 1 base, the J end by 7 bases, with 11 bases between. The CDR3 sequence is CASSLSGAGGYTF. CDR3 sequence (DNA): TGCGCCAGCAGCTTGTCAGGGGCAGGTGGCTACACCTTC.

This chain uses TRBV19 with TRBJ1-2, with D unresolved. This CDR3 is built from 13 residues. Per germline, CDR1 LNHDA and CDR2 SQIVND (reference sequence). Trimming cost V 4 bases and J 4 bases, with 10 bases left between them. CDR3 DNA sequence: TGTGCCAGTAGTAGGGAGGGAACCTATGGCTACACCTTC. It encodes CASSREGTYGYTF. Combining the CDR3 with reference TRBV19 and TRBJ1-2 gives the whole variable domain DGGITQSPKYLFRKEGQNVTLSCEQNLNHDAMYWYRQDPGQGLRLIYYSQIVNDFQKGDIAEGYSVSREKKESFPLTVTSAQKNPTAFYLCASSREGTYGYTFGSGTRLTVV.

The J gene is TRBJ2-1, the V gene TRBV18; 9 bases align to TRBD1. V lost 0 bases and J lost 4; bases outside the gene matches: 1. The CDR3 contains 15 residues. Germline lookup yields CDR1 KGHSH and CDR2 LQKENI. In DNA, the CDR3 is TGTGCCAGCTCACCACCGGGACAGGGTTACAATGAGCAGTTCTTC. Translated: CASSPPGQGYNEQFF.

The chain carries TRBV7-2 and TRBJ1-2; D gene uncertain. Deletions cut 0 bases from V and 5 bases from J, with 13 bases between. Per germline, CDR1 SGHTA and CDR2 FQGNSA. The CDR3 has 15 amino acids. CDR3 DNA: TGTGCCAGCAGCTTAGCGGCAGCAGGAATATATGGCTACACCTTC. As protein: CASSLAAAGIYGYTF.

The V call is TRBV27, the J call TRBJ1-2; D may be TRBD1 (6 bases). This CDR3 is 13 amino acids long. The germline CDR1 and CDR2 sequences are MNHEY and SMNVEV (reference sequence). Deletions cut 4 bases from V and 8 bases from J, with 14 bases between. CDR3 in amino acids: CASSSRIDRGYTF. DNA for the CDR3: TGTGCCAGCAGTTCTCGAATAGACAGGGGCTACACCTTC.

Of note for this clone: At one boundary the junction diverges from the germline segment, which might be a read error. The V and J genes are TRBV15 and TRBJ1-2, with 9 bases aligning to TRBD1. This CDR3 has 18 residues. Germline CDR1 reads LNHNV; CDR2 reads YYDKDF (reference sequence). The CDR3 protein is CATRRDQDRGFANYGYTF. CDR3 nucleotide sequence: TGTGCCACCAGGAGAGATCAGGACAGGGGATTCGCTAACTATGGCTACACCTTC. Variable domain in full (rest from reference TRBV15 and TRBJ1-2): DAMVIQNPRYQVTQFGKPVTLSCSQTLNHNVMYWYQQKSSQAPKLLFHYYDKDFNNEADTPDNFQSRRPNTSFCFLDIRSPGLGDTAMYLCATRRDQDRGFANYGYTFGSGTRLTVV.

DNA for the CDR3: TGTGCCACCTACGGACAGGGGGCTGAAAAACTGTTTTTT. Its translation: CATYGQGAEKLFF. The genes are TRBV19 and TRBJ1-4; TRBD1 matches at 11 bases. J was trimmed by 7 bases and V by 10 bases; bases with no gene match: 5. The CDR3 sequence is 13 residues long. Per germline, CDR1 LNHDA and CDR2 SQIVND (reference sequence).

J is TRBJ2-3 and V is TRBV28, with TRBD1 matching over 10 bases. This CDR3 region has 15 residues. V shed 4 bases and J 5 bases; nucleotides not matched to a gene: 6. Germline V lookup: CDR1 MDHEN, CDR2 SYDVKM. This CDR3 reads CASSSPGQGIDTQYF. CDR3 in DNA: TGTGCCAGCAGTTCTCCGGGACAGGGGATAGATACGCAGTATTTT.

V is TRBV27 and J is TRBJ1-2; D possibly corresponds to TRBD1 (5 bases). Germline V gene sequence: CDR1 MNHEY, CDR2 SMNVEV (reference sequence). The CDR3 has 14 amino acids. Trimming cost V 3 bases and J 4 bases, with 12 bases left between them. CDR3 residues: CASSLAGTGYGYTF. CDR3 DNA: TGTGCCAGCAGTTTGGCCGGGACTGGCTATGGCTACACCTTC.

The CDR3 protein is CASSLRTGHPGGPQHF. CDR3 nucleotide sequence: TGTGCCAGCAGTTTGAGGACAGGGCACCCCGGTGGACCCCAGCATTTT. This chain uses TRBV28 with TRBJ1-5; 8 bases agree with TRBD1. This CDR3 has 16 amino acids. Germline V CDR1 and CDR2: MDHEN, SYDVKM. The V segment lost 3 bases and the J segment 10 bases; nucleotides outside the gene matches: 14.

This chain uses TRBV5-1 with TRBJ2-3; 9 nucleotides agree with TRBD1. The CDR3 has 17 amino acids. The germline V gene has CDR1 SGHRS and CDR2 YFSETQ. Germline trimming cut 4 bases from V and 3 bases from J; bases unmatched to any gene: 12. The CDR3: CASSPRRGQGATDTQYF. CDR3 sequence (DNA): TGCGCCAGCAGCCCGAGGAGGGGACAGGGAGCTACAGATACGCAGTATTTT.

The chain recombines TRBV10-2 with TRBJ2-7; D is uncertain. The V gene lost 4 bases and the J gene lost 2 bases, with 3 bases spanning the gap. The CDR3 sequence is 11 residues long. CDR1 and CDR2 from the germline V gene are WSHSY and SAAADI. CDR3 bases: TGCGCCAGCAGTGCTGCCTACGAGCAGTACTTC. Protein product: CASSAAYEQYF.